The next 21 T cell receptor beta chains were all read from a single sample in a study of blood T cell repertoires in COVID-19. The table came from immunoSEQ multiplex PCR; TCRdb's copy has only in-frame clones and leaves some out. The sample includes about 360,000 clones, less than 90% of them seen just once. Sequenced sample: peripheral blood. The receptors stem from a woman aged 55-69 years with COVID-19, enrolled during active disease.

The rearrangement links TRBV6-2 or TRBV6-3 to TRBJ2-5, with TRBD2 identical over 7 bases. J gave up 3 bases and V 5 bases, and 3 bases lay outside the gene matches. The CDR3 loop spans 13 amino acids. Germline-derived CDR1 and CDR2 are MNHEY and SVGEGT. CDR3 nucleotides: TGTGCCAGCAGTCTCCTAGCGGAAGAGACCCAGTACTTC. Translation: CASSLLAEETQYF.

This rearrangement joins TRBV9 to TRBJ2-3, with D possibly being TRBD1 (6 bases). V lost 0 bases and J lost 2, with 7 bases in between. This CDR3 spans 14 amino acids. CDR1 is SGDLS, CDR2 YYNGEE, per germline. CDR3 coding DNA: TGTGCCAGCAGCGTAGGGGGACACACAGATACGCAGTATTTT. Its translation: CASSVGGHTDTQYF.

This chain uses TRBV5-4 with TRBJ2-1; 14 bases line up with TRBD2. The V gene end was trimmed by 3 bases and the J gene end by 8 bases; junction bases not matched to a gene: 10. Germline loops: CDR1 SGHNT, CDR2 YYREEE (reference sequence). The CDR3 has 17 amino acids. The CDR3 DNA sequence: TGTGCCAGCAGCTCCGGACTAGCGGGGGGCGCCAACGATGAGCAGTTCTTC. This gives the protein CASSSGLAGGANDEQFF.

The chain carries TRBV5-4 and TRBJ1-1, with no clear D. Germline loops: CDR1 SGHNT, CDR2 YYREEE (reference sequence). The CDR3 length is 13 residues. V was clipped by 3 bases and J by 0 bases, with 6 bases between them. CDR3 bases: TGTGCCAGCAGCTCAGGTGTGAACACTGAAGCTTTCTTT. Amino acid sequence: CASSSGVNTEAFF.

The chain combines TRBV7-9 with TRBJ1-5; 9 nucleotides agree with TRBD1. The V segment lost 5 bases and the J segment 3 bases; nucleotides outside the gene matches: 11. This CDR3 spans 17 amino acids. Per the germline V gene, CDR1 is SEHNR and CDR2 is FQNEAQ (reference sequence). This CDR3 reads CASSRGTGTGSNQPQHF. In nucleotides, the CDR3 is TGTGCCAGCAGCCGAGGTACCGGGACAGGGTCCAATCAGCCCCAGCATTTT.

This chain links TRBV18 with TRBJ1-5, with 8 bases that match TRBD1. V was pared by 4 bases and J by 7 bases, with 9 bases of the junction left unmatched. Germline V gene sequence: CDR1 KGHSH, CDR2 LQKENI. This CDR3 contains 15 residues. The CDR3 nucleotides read TGTGCCAGCTCACTTGGGACAGGCATGGGGCAGCCCCAGCATTTT. Protein: CASSLGTGMGQPQHF.

The chain carries TRBV5-1 and TRBJ2-1, with 8 bases identical to TRBD2. The CDR3 runs 14 residues. Germline V gene data show CDR1 as SGHRS and CDR2 as YFSETQ. Losses at the gene ends were 4 bases for V and 6 bases for J; bases not matched to a gene: 6. CDR3 coding DNA: TGCGCCAGCAGCCTCCGGGGGGGCTTCAATGAGCAGTTCTTC. This sequence encodes CASSLRGGFNEQFF.

This rearrangement joins TRBV7-2 to TRBJ1-1; tentatively, D is TRBD1 (6 bases). CDR3 length equals 15 residues. The germline V gene has CDR1 SGHTA and CDR2 FQGNSA. The germline V and J ends were trimmed by 1 base and 6 bases, with 15 bases remaining between them. Written as DNA, the CDR3 is TGTGCCAGCAGCTTAGTAGCAGGGGCGGGCGCTGAAGCTTTCTTT. Translating it yields CASSLVAGAGAEAFF. The complete variable domain, with remaining parts taken from reference TRBV7-2 and TRBJ1-1, reads GAGVSQSPSNKVTEKGKDVELRCDPISGHTALYWYRQSLGQGLEFLIYFQGNSAPDKSGLPSDRFSAERTGGSVSTLTIQRTQQEDSAVYLCASSLVAGAGAEAFFGQGTRLTVV.

The rearrangement joins TRBV25-1 to TRBJ1-5; D is uncertain. Germline V CDR1 and CDR2: MGHDK, SYGVNS. The CDR3 is made up of 14 amino acids. Trimming left V 6 bases short and J 0 bases short, with 9 bases between. CDR3 residues: CASSAVGSNQPQHF. CDR3 DNA sequence: TGTGCCAGCAGCGCGGTTGGTAGCAATCAGCCCCAGCATTTT.

The rearrangement uses TRBV11-2 and TRBJ2-7, with D perhaps TRBD1 (6 bases). The CDR3 extends over 14 amino acids. Germline-derived CDR1 and CDR2 are SGHAT and FQNNGV. The V gene lost 4 bases and the J gene lost 2 bases, with 12 bases spanning the gap. Written as DNA, the CDR3 is TGTGCCAGCAGCTATGGACAGCGAACCTACGAGCAGTACTTC. Protein product: CASSYGQRTYEQYF.

The chain links TRBV5-1 to TRBJ2-3, with D unresolved. CDR1 is SGHRS and CDR2 is YFSETQ in the germline V gene. This CDR3 contains 13 residues. Deletions cut 0 bases from V and 0 bases from J, with 2 bases between. The CDR3 is CASSLASTDTQYF. The DNA for the CDR3 is TGCGCCAGCAGCTTGGCTAGCACAGATACGCAGTATTTT.

V usage is TRBV5-4 and J usage is TRBJ1-4, with D maybe TRBD1 (6 bases). The CDR3 is made up of 16 amino acids. V lost 1 base and J lost 3, with 13 bases in between. Germline loops: CDR1 SGHNT, CDR2 YYREEE (reference sequence). For the CDR3, the DNA is TGTGCCAGCAGCTTGTCGGGGGGCAGACCTAATGAAAAACTGTTTTTT. Protein: CASSLSGGRPNEKLFF. The full variable domain, its missing parts supplied by reference TRBV5-4 and TRBJ1-4, is ETGVTQSPTHLIKTRGQQVTLRCSSQSGHNTVSWYQQALGQGPQFIFQYYREEENGRGNFPPRFSGLQFPNYSSELNVNALELDDSALYLCASSLSGGRPNEKLFFGSGTQLSVL.

V and J are TRBV6-5 and TRBJ1-3, with D possibly TRBD1 on 6 matching bases. The CDR3 sequence is 14 residues long. CDR1 and CDR2 (germline): MNHEY, SVGAGI. V was pared by 0 bases and J by 4 bases, with 7 bases between. CDR3 nucleotides: TGTGCCAGCAGTTACTCGGACAGAGGAAACACCATATATTTT. Encoded protein: CASSYSDRGNTIYF.

The table lists this clone with a count of one. The gene calls are TRBV4-1 and TRBJ2-5, with a weak D call TRBD1 (5 bases). This CDR3 has 18 residues. The V gene lost 4 bases and the J gene lost 3 bases, with 24 bases spanning the gap. Germline CDR1 is MGHRA and CDR2 is YSYEKL. The CDR3 spells CASSPTKGNVVWEETQYF. The CDR3 DNA follows: TGCGCCAGCAGCCCGACGAAGGGGAATGTGGTTTGGGAAGAGACCCAGTACTTC.

A remark on this clone: The sample holds other DNA sequences that translate to the same CDR3. The chain employs TRBV3-1 (or the pseudogene TRBV3-2) and TRBJ2-7, with D uncertain. V was cut by 2 bases and J by 7 bases, with 18 bases left in between. The CDR3 has 15 residues. The germline CDR1 and CDR2 sequences are LGHDT and YNNKEL (reference sequence). This CDR3 is CASSQRLVASWEQYF. DNA of the CDR3: TGTGCCAGCAGCCAAAGACTCGTCGCCTCTTGGGAGCAGTACTTC.

This clone was seen once. The CDR3 is CASSNLQGDEQYF. The CDR3, as DNA: TGTGCCAGCAGCAACTTACAGGGTGACGAGCAGTACTTC. The chain employs TRBV6-5 and TRBJ2-7, with a weak D call TRBD1 (6 bases). With 6 bases removed from V and 5 bases from J, the gap between germline ends came to 14 bases. The CDR3 runs 13 residues. From germline, CDR1 is MNHEY and CDR2 SVGAGI.

A single count supports this clone. The chain employs TRBV6-1 and TRBJ2-3, with a tentative D call TRBD2 (6 bases). V was clipped by 2 bases and J by 11 bases, with 17 bases between them. The CDR3 runs 14 residues. CDR1 and CDR2 from the germline V gene are MNHNS and SASEGT. The CDR3 spells CASSELGLSIGQYF. The CDR3 DNA follows: TGTGCCAGCAGTGAACTGGGACTCTCGATCGGGCAGTATTTT.

The V call is TRBV11-2, the J call TRBJ2-1; TRBD2 matches 7 bases. J lost 6 bases, V lost 5 bases, and 13 bases had no gene match. Germline values: CDR1 SGHAT, CDR2 FQNNGV. The CDR3 runs 16 residues. The CDR3 sequence: CASSPTMASGSNEQFF. The CDR3 bases are TGTGCCAGCAGCCCTACCATGGCTAGCGGAAGCAATGAGCAGTTCTTC.

The rearrangement joins TRBV7-9 to TRBJ1-2; D is undetermined. This CDR3 region has 12 residues. V was trimmed by 1 base and J by 7 bases, leaving 7 bases between them. Germline V gives CDR1 SEHNR, CDR2 FQNEAQ (reference sequence). The chain's CDR3 is CASSLVVSGYTF. For the CDR3, the DNA is TGTGCCAGCAGCTTAGTAGTTTCTGGCTACACCTTC.

This clone was observed a single time. The chain couples TRBV7-2 to TRBJ2-7; D not resolved. The CDR3 is 15 amino acids. The V and J ends lost 1 base and 4 bases respectively, with 14 bases between them. Germline V lookup: CDR1 SGHTA, CDR2 FQGNSA. Here the CDR3 DNA reads TGTGCCAGCAGCTTAGAACCCGGCACAGCTTACGAGCAGTACTTC. Its protein product is CASSLEPGTAYEQYF.

The rearrangement uses TRBV20-1 and TRBJ1-2; D not resolved. Trimming left V 3 bases short and J 2 bases short, with 10 bases between. Per the germline V gene, CDR1 is DFQATT and CDR2 is SNEGSKA (reference sequence). The CDR3 sequence is 13 residues long. The CDR3 region is CSASVAVNYGYTF. CDR3 coding DNA: TGCAGTGCTAGTGTTGCAGTGAACTATGGCTACACCTTC.